These T cell receptor beta chains were read from a single sample in a study of regulatory and conventional T cells in RAG deficiency. Assay used: immunoSEQ multiplex PCR; TCRdb lists only in-frame clones, some missing. Among more than 20,000 clones listed, around 96% were seen once. This same sample was also part of a study on regulatory T cells.

The sample consisted of CD25- CD4+ T cells sorted from blood. All receptors come from a human donor in good health. The CDR3 runs from the conserved cysteine through the conserved F or W. Each record gives: clone size, D gene, V gene, J gene, CDR3 DNA, CDR3 protein. The D gene is left open where the match is weak. Expanded clones are given a class, and other clones once, few, many or no size at all.

.	.	TRBV7-8	TRBJ2-6	TGTGCCAGCATCCCAGGGGCAGGGTACCCATCTGGGGCCAACGTCCTGACCTTC	CASIPGAGYPSGANVLTF
.	TRBD1	TRBV2	TRBJ1-1	TGTGCCAGCAGTACCGGGACAGTTACGAACACTGAAGCTTTCTTT	CASSTGTVTNTEAFF
once	TRBD2	TRBV2	TRBJ2-1	TGTGCCAGCAGTCCGGGACTAGCGATCAATGAGCAGTTCTTC	CASSPGLAINEQFF
.	.	TRBV5-1	TRBJ1-6	TGCGCCAGCAGCTTGAGGTATAGGGAGTCGAATTCCCCCCTCCACTTT	CASSLRYRESNSPLHF
.	.	TRBV29-1	TRBJ2-7	TGCAGCGTTGAGCATACCGGGGAGGACGAGCAGTACTTC	CSVEHTGEDEQYF
.	TRBD1	TRBV5-1	TRBJ2-2	TGCGCCAGCAGCTTGGCGGGACAGGGGAGGACCGGGGAGCTGTTTTTT	CASSLAGQGRTGELFF
.	TRBD2	TRBV11-3	TRBJ2-1	TGTGCCAGCAGCCTAGCGGGGAGCTTAGGTGAGCAGTTCTTC	CASSLAGSLGEQFF
.	.	TRBV9	TRBJ1-1	TGTGCCAGCAGCGTAGGTCAGGGTAACACTGAAGCTTTCTTT	CASSVGQGNTEAFF
few	TRBD1	TRBV5-6	TRBJ1-3	TGTGCCAGCAGCTTCGGGACAGTTACTGGAAACACCATATATTTT	CASSFGTVTGNTIYF
.	.	TRBV11-2	TRBJ2-1	TGTGCCAGCAGCTCTTACGGTGAGCAGTTCTTC	CASSSYGEQFF
once	TRBD1	TRBV6-6	TRBJ1-1	TGTGCCAGCAGTCCGCCGGGACAGGGTTTGGGGTCGGCTTTCTTT	CASSPPGQGLGSAFF
.	.	TRBV19	TRBJ1-6	TGTGCCAGTAGTCCAGACTTCTTCCTAAATTCACCCCTCCACTTT	CASSPDFFLNSPLHF
.	.	TRBV6-1	TRBJ1-2	TGTGCCAGCACCTACCTAAGCGGGTCGTATGGCTACACCTTC	CASTYLSGSYGYTF
.	.	TRBV11-2	TRBJ1-1	TGTGCCAGCAGCTTAGTAGCTGGAGGACAGTCTGAAGCTTTCTTT	CASSLVAGGQSEAFF
.	.	TRBV18	TRBJ2-7	TGTGCCAGCTCACCATGGGCGGACAGCTACGAGCAGTACTTC	CASSPWADSYEQYF
.	TRBD1	TRBV5-1	TRBJ2-7	TGCGCCAGCAGCAGAAACACAGGGGACGAGCAGTACTTC	CASSRNTGDEQYF
.	.	TRBV28	TRBJ2-5	TGTGCCAGCAGTCGAAAGCGGGTACTGCAAGAGACCCAGTACTTC	CASSRKRVLQETQYF
.	.	TRBV28	TRBJ1-6	TGTGCCAGCAGTTTCCCAGGGCGATCACCCCTCCACTTT	CASSFPGRSPLHF
.	.	TRBV5-4	TRBJ2-1	TGTGCCAGCAGCTTGGCCCTAACGAAATCCTACAATGAGCAGTTCTTC	CASSLALTKSYNEQFF
.	TRBD2	TRBV2	TRBJ2-1	TGTGCCAGCAGTCGGATTCTAGCGGGACCTCCCTACAATGAGCAGTTCTTC	CASSRILAGPPYNEQFF
.	.	TRBV18	TRBJ1-4	TGTGCCAGCTCACCAATATCAGGGGCGAGTAATGAAAAACTGTTTTTT	CASSPISGASNEKLFF
.	TRBD1	TRBV7-2	TRBJ1-1	TGTGCCAGCAGCCTGACAGGGCGATACACTGAAGCTTTCTTT	CASSLTGRYTEAFF
once	.	TRBV6-4	TRBJ1-5	TGTGCCAGCAGTCCCACAGTTAGCAATCAGCCCCAGCATTTT	CASSPTVSNQPQHF
.	.	TRBV23-1	TRBJ1-4	TGCGCCAGCAGTCAATCCCTCCCAGGGGTTTCAACTAATGAAAAACTGTTTTTT	CASSQSLPGVSTNEKLFF